These T cell receptor beta chains were read from a single sample in a study of shared clonotypes between healthy human individuals. The table came from immunoSEQ multiplex PCR; TCRdb's copy has only in-frame clones and leaves some out. This table has 1,500,000 or so clones, 98% to 99% appearing once. The sequenced sample was naive CD4+ T cells sorted from blood. These receptors came from a man younger than 45 in good health. The CDR3 runs from the conserved cysteine through the conserved F or W. The D gene is left open where the match is weak. Part of the rows lack a size; the others show once, few, many or a class for expanded clones.

d_call: .
clone_size: once
j_call: TRBJ2-3
v_call: TRBV14
cdr3_nt: TGTGCCAGCAGCCAAGAATCGGCCTCGAGCACAGATACGCAGTATTTT
cdr3_aa: CASSQESASSTDTQYF

d_call: TRBD2
clone_size: .
j_call: TRBJ2-7
v_call: TRBV7-9
cdr3_nt: TGTGCCAGCAGCCCTGGACTAGCGGGAGTTTGGCTCTACGAGCAGTACTTC
cdr3_aa: CASSPGLAGVWLYEQYF

d_call: TRBD1
clone_size: .
j_call: TRBJ2-3
v_call: TRBV5-1
cdr3_nt: TGCGCCAGCAGCTTGGCCCTGGGACAGGGATTGGATACGCAGTATTTT
cdr3_aa: CASSLALGQGLDTQYF

d_call: .
clone_size: .
j_call: TRBJ2-7
v_call: TRBV28
cdr3_nt: TGTGCCAGCAGTTTATGGACGAGGGACGAGCAGTACTTC
cdr3_aa: CASSLWTRDEQYF

d_call: .
clone_size: .
j_call: TRBJ2-1
v_call: TRBV29-1
cdr3_nt: TGCAGCGTTGATAGCTCCCCTAGAAACAATGAGCAGTTCTTC
cdr3_aa: CSVDSSPRNNEQFF

d_call: TRBD1
clone_size: .
j_call: TRBJ1-2
v_call: TRBV19
cdr3_nt: TGTGCCAGTAGCAGGGGAGACAGGGTGGTTGGCTACACCTTC
cdr3_aa: CASSRGDRVVGYTF

d_call: .
clone_size: .
j_call: TRBJ2-7
v_call: TRBV7-2
cdr3_nt: TGTGCCAGCAGCTACGGCCTTGGGGAGCAGTACTTC
cdr3_aa: CASSYGLGEQYF

d_call: TRBD2
clone_size: .
j_call: TRBJ2-2
v_call: TRBV5-1
cdr3_nt: TGCGCCAGCAGCCACGGACTAGCGGGAGCCGGGGAGCTGTTTTTT
cdr3_aa: CASSHGLAGAGELFF

d_call: .
clone_size: .
j_call: TRBJ2-7
v_call: TRBV28
cdr3_nt: TGTGCCAGCAGTTTATCACAGGGCACCTACGAGCAGTACTTC
cdr3_aa: CASSLSQGTYEQYF

d_call: TRBD2
clone_size: .
j_call: TRBJ2-5
v_call: TRBV5-1
cdr3_nt: TGCGCCAGCAGCTTGGAGCCTGCGGGAGTGTACCAAGAGACCCAGTACTTC
cdr3_aa: CASSLEPAGVYQETQYF

d_call: TRBD2
clone_size: .
j_call: TRBJ2-7
v_call: TRBV5-1
cdr3_nt: TGCGCCAGCAGCCGTGGACTAGCGGGAGGGCCGAACTCCTACGAGCAGTACTTC
cdr3_aa: CASSRGLAGGPNSYEQYF

d_call: .
clone_size: .
j_call: TRBJ2-2
v_call: TRBV19
cdr3_nt: TGTGCCAGTAGTATAATAGGGCAATACACCGGGGAGCTGTTTTTT
cdr3_aa: CASSIIGQYTGELFF

d_call: .
clone_size: .
j_call: TRBJ2-1
v_call: TRBV7-8
cdr3_nt: TGTGCCAGCAGAAGCGACAGTTACAATGAGCAGTTCTTC
cdr3_aa: CASRSDSYNEQFF

d_call: .
clone_size: .
j_call: TRBJ2-1
v_call: TRBV27
cdr3_nt: TGTGCCAGCAGCTACGACTGGAGAATCTCCTACAATGAGCAGTTCTTC
cdr3_aa: CASSYDWRISYNEQFF

d_call: .
clone_size: once
j_call: TRBJ1-3
v_call: TRBV6-1
cdr3_nt: TGTGCCAGCAGTCCGGGACGGAGCTCTGGAAACACCATATATTTT
cdr3_aa: CASSPGRSSGNTIYF

d_call: .
clone_size: .
j_call: TRBJ2-5
v_call: TRBV28
cdr3_nt: TGTGCCAGCAGACCCGGGGGCCCGTACCAAGAGACCCAGTACTTC
cdr3_aa: CASRPGGPYQETQYF

d_call: .
clone_size: .
j_call: TRBJ1-4
v_call: TRBV11-2
cdr3_nt: TGTGCCAGCAGCGGTTCGGGATATGAAAAACTGTTTTTT
cdr3_aa: CASSGSGYEKLFF

d_call: TRBD2
clone_size: .
j_call: TRBJ2-1
v_call: TRBV10-1
cdr3_nt: TGCGCCAGCAGTGAGAGCGGGAGGCTTTACAATGAGCAGTTCTTC
cdr3_aa: CASSESGRLYNEQFF

d_call: .
clone_size: few
j_call: TRBJ2-3
v_call: TRBV5-1
cdr3_nt: TGCGCCAGCAGCTTGGGTGGGAGCACAGATACGCAGTATTTT
cdr3_aa: CASSLGGSTDTQYF

d_call: .
clone_size: .
j_call: TRBJ1-5
v_call: TRBV19
cdr3_nt: TGTGCCAGTGGCCTAAATCAGCCCCAGCATTTT
cdr3_aa: CASGLNQPQHF

d_call: .
clone_size: .
j_call: TRBJ1-1
v_call: TRBV7-9
cdr3_nt: TGTGCCAGCAGCCCCGCGGGTAGGGCTGAAGCTTTCTTT
cdr3_aa: CASSPAGRAEAFF

d_call: TRBD1
clone_size: .
j_call: TRBJ2-5
v_call: TRBV5-1
cdr3_nt: TGCGCCAGCAGCCTAGGGACAGGCGTCCCCTTTCGGGAGACCCAGTACTTC
cdr3_aa: CASSLGTGVPFRETQYF

d_call: TRBD1
clone_size: .
j_call: TRBJ1-5
v_call: TRBV28
cdr3_nt: TGTGCCAGCAGTGCCCCGACAGGGATTAATCAGCCCCAGCATTTT
cdr3_aa: CASSAPTGINQPQHF

d_call: .
clone_size: .
j_call: TRBJ1-1
v_call: TRBV9
cdr3_nt: TGTGCCAGCAGCGCCACAGGTTTCACTGAAGCTTTCTTT
cdr3_aa: CASSATGFTEAFF

d_call: .
clone_size: .
j_call: TRBJ2-1
v_call: TRBV11-2
cdr3_nt: TGTGCCAGCAGCTTAAGATGGGACAACCTGGCCAATGAGCAGTTCTTC
cdr3_aa: CASSLRWDNLANEQFF

d_call: .
clone_size: .
j_call: TRBJ2-1
v_call: TRBV18
cdr3_nt: TGTGCCAGCTCACAGTTGGGGGCGAGCTCCTACAATGAGCAGTTCTTC
cdr3_aa: CASSQLGASSYNEQFF

d_call: .
clone_size: .
j_call: TRBJ1-4
v_call: TRBV5-8
cdr3_nt: TGTGCCAGCAGTCGTCGTCCGGCCGGACTGCCGGGCGAAAAACTGTTTTTT
cdr3_aa: CASSRRPAGLPGEKLFF

d_call: .
clone_size: .
j_call: TRBJ2-7
v_call: TRBV5-1
cdr3_nt: TGCGCCAGCCGAACTTACCTTTTGGACGAGCAGTACTTC
cdr3_aa: CASRTYLLDEQYF

d_call: .
clone_size: .
j_call: TRBJ2-1
v_call: TRBV18
cdr3_nt: TGTGCCAGCTCACCGTATCTGGTAGTCCCCTACAATGAGCAGTTCTTC
cdr3_aa: CASSPYLVVPYNEQFF

d_call: TRBD1
clone_size: .
j_call: TRBJ2-7
v_call: TRBV18
cdr3_nt: TGTGCCAGCTCACCACTGGGACAGGGGTCCTACGAGCAGTACTTC
cdr3_aa: CASSPLGQGSYEQYF

d_call: TRBD1
clone_size: .
j_call: TRBJ2-7
v_call: TRBV10-3
cdr3_nt: TGTGCCATCAGTGATGACAGGGGGTCACACTACGAGCAGTACTTC
cdr3_aa: CAISDDRGSHYEQYF

d_call: TRBD1
clone_size: .
j_call: TRBJ2-7
v_call: TRBV7-6
cdr3_nt: TGTGCCAGCAGCTTAGCCGGGACAGGGTCCTACGAGCAGTACTTC
cdr3_aa: CASSLAGTGSYEQYF

d_call: TRBD2
clone_size: .
j_call: TRBJ2-1
v_call: TRBV5-1
cdr3_nt: TGCGCCAGCAGCTTGGGACTAGCGGGAGGGTTTGTCTACAATGAGCAGTTCTTC
cdr3_aa: CASSLGLAGGFVYNEQFF

d_call: TRBD2
clone_size: .
j_call: TRBJ2-1
v_call: TRBV29-1
cdr3_nt: TGCAGCGTTGTAAGAGGGAGGGCCTTCCGCAGCTCCTACAATGAGCAGTTCTTC
cdr3_aa: CSVVRGRAFRSSYNEQFF

d_call: .
clone_size: .
j_call: TRBJ1-1
v_call: TRBV18
cdr3_nt: TGTGCCAGCTCGTCAACTGAGATTGAAGCTTTCTTT
cdr3_aa: CASSSTEIEAFF

d_call: .
clone_size: .
j_call: TRBJ1-4
v_call: TRBV18
cdr3_nt: TGTGCCAGCTCACCCATTACAGGGTCGGCTAATGAAAAACTGTTTTTT
cdr3_aa: CASSPITGSANEKLFF

d_call: .
clone_size: .
j_call: TRBJ2-5
v_call: TRBV7-9
cdr3_nt: TGTGCCAGCAGCAGACCCGGGGCGGGAGAGACCCAGTACTTC
cdr3_aa: CASSRPGAGETQYF

d_call: TRBD2
clone_size: .
j_call: TRBJ2-1
v_call: TRBV5-4
cdr3_nt: TGTGCCAGCAGCTTGGTTGGGACTAGCATTACCAATGAGCAGTTCTTC
cdr3_aa: CASSLVGTSITNEQFF

d_call: TRBD1
clone_size: .
j_call: TRBJ1-5
v_call: TRBV7-2
cdr3_nt: TGTGCCAGCAGTGACAGGGCAGACCAGCCCCAGCATTTT
cdr3_aa: CASSDRADQPQHF

d_call: .
clone_size: .
j_call: TRBJ1-2
v_call: TRBV4-2
cdr3_nt: TGTGCCAGCAGCCAAGAGGGAGTTCAGGGGGGCTACACCTTC
cdr3_aa: CASSQEGVQGGYTF

d_call: .
clone_size: .
j_call: TRBJ2-2
v_call: TRBV18
cdr3_nt: TGTGCCAGCTCACCATCGGCGGGCAGTAGGTTGGACACCGGGGAGCTGTTTTTT
cdr3_aa: CASSPSAGSRLDTGELFF

d_call: .
clone_size: once
j_call: TRBJ2-2
v_call: TRBV5-1
cdr3_nt: TGCGCCAGCAGCTTGGGTCAGGGGAACACCGGGGAGCTGTTTTTT
cdr3_aa: CASSLGQGNTGELFF

d_call: .
clone_size: .
j_call: TRBJ2-1
v_call: TRBV2
cdr3_nt: TGTGCCAGCAGTAGAAGGTCTTCGGCCTCCTACAATGAGCAGTTCTTC
cdr3_aa: CASSRRSSASYNEQFF

d_call: TRBD2
clone_size: .
j_call: TRBJ2-7
v_call: TRBV10-3
cdr3_nt: TGTGCCATCAGTGCGCGGTCGGGGGCTAGCGGGAGTGCCCACGAGCAGTACTTC
cdr3_aa: CAISARSGASGSAHEQYF

d_call: TRBD1
clone_size: .
j_call: TRBJ1-4
v_call: TRBV28
cdr3_nt: TGTGCCAGCACTCCGCCAGGGGGCGCGGAAAAACTGTTTTTT
cdr3_aa: CASTPPGGAEKLFF

d_call: TRBD1
clone_size: .
j_call: TRBJ2-5
v_call: TRBV7-2
cdr3_nt: TGTGCCAGCAGCCGAGCCGGGACAGGGACACAAGAGACCCAGTACTTC
cdr3_aa: CASSRAGTGTQETQYF

d_call: .
clone_size: .
j_call: TRBJ2-5
v_call: TRBV7-9
cdr3_nt: TGTGCCAGCAGCTTAGTCTCGGGAGTAGGCCAAGAGACCCAGTACTTC
cdr3_aa: CASSLVSGVGQETQYF

d_call: .
clone_size: once
j_call: TRBJ1-1
v_call: TRBV29-1
cdr3_nt: TGCAGCGTGACCATCCAGCAGGGATCTTTCTTT
cdr3_aa: CSVTIQQGSFF

d_call: .
clone_size: .
j_call: TRBJ2-5
v_call: TRBV6-6
cdr3_nt: TGTGCCAGCAGTTACTCTTCCCAAGAGACCCAGTACTTC
cdr3_aa: CASSYSSQETQYF

d_call: .
clone_size: .
j_call: TRBJ1-4
v_call: TRBV6-6
cdr3_nt: TGTGCCAGCGGCCCCCGCGGAGGTGTTGAAAAACTGTTTTTT
cdr3_aa: CASGPRGGVEKLFF

d_call: .
clone_size: .
j_call: TRBJ2-7
v_call: TRBV6-1
cdr3_nt: TGTGCCAGCAGTGCCGCAGGGGGGATCTCCTACGAGCAGTACTTC
cdr3_aa: CASSAAGGISYEQYF

d_call: .
clone_size: .
j_call: TRBJ2-3
v_call: TRBV18
cdr3_nt: TGTGCCAGCTCCGCGAACGGGCGGAGCACAGATACGCAGTATTTT
cdr3_aa: CASSANGRSTDTQYF

d_call: .
clone_size: .
j_call: TRBJ2-1
v_call: TRBV18
cdr3_nt: TGTGCCAGCTCATCCAAGGACAATGAGCAGTTCTTC
cdr3_aa: CASSSKDNEQFF

d_call: .
clone_size: once
j_call: TRBJ2-1
v_call: TRBV7-9
cdr3_nt: TGTGCCAGCAGCTTAATTGAGGGGCGACCGGGGCAGTTCTTC
cdr3_aa: CASSLIEGRPGQFF

d_call: .
clone_size: .
j_call: TRBJ1-5
v_call: TRBV6-6
cdr3_nt: TGTGCCAGCAGTTACTCCCGACAGACAAGCAATCAGCCCCAGCATTTT
cdr3_aa: CASSYSRQTSNQPQHF

d_call: TRBD2
clone_size: .
j_call: TRBJ2-3
v_call: TRBV18
cdr3_nt: TGTGCCAGCTCACCCAGACTAGCGGGAGGCACAGATACGCAGTATTTT
cdr3_aa: CASSPRLAGGTDTQYF

d_call: TRBD2
clone_size: .
j_call: TRBJ2-3
v_call: TRBV5-1
cdr3_nt: TGCGCCAGCAGTGATATAGCGGGAGGGCCCCCGGGAGTGGGCACAGATACGCAGTATTTT
cdr3_aa: CASSDIAGGPPGVGTDTQYF

d_call: .
clone_size: .
j_call: TRBJ2-1
v_call: TRBV4-1
cdr3_nt: TGCGCCAGCAGCTACTTAGAGAGGTCCTACAATGAGCAGTTCTTC
cdr3_aa: CASSYLERSYNEQFF

d_call: .
clone_size: .
j_call: TRBJ1-1
v_call: TRBV6-5
cdr3_nt: TGTGCCAGCAGGAGAGGGTGGGTGAACACTGAAGCTTTCTTT
cdr3_aa: CASRRGWVNTEAFF

d_call: TRBD2
clone_size: .
j_call: TRBJ2-7
v_call: TRBV28
cdr3_nt: TGTGCCAGCACCGGGGGGGAGCGCGCCTACGAGCAGTACTTC
cdr3_aa: CASTGGERAYEQYF